This entry lists 6 T cell receptor beta chains sequenced from one sample in a study of T cells expressing NK-cell markers. TCRdb re-called the 5' RACE reads and shows each CDR3 protein once, DNA omitted. Here the sample table reports roughly 390,000 distinct CDR3 sequences. Material: blood T cells: a sorted CD56 or NKG2C T cell subset, CD4+ or CD8+ T cells, or bulk PBMC T cells (not recorded which). The receptors shown here come from a woman aged 50 to 65 in good health.

V is TRBV14 and J is TRBJ1-2; TCRdb picks TRBD1, but there is no DNA to check that call. CDR1 is SGHDN and CDR2 is FVKESK in the germline V gene. The CDR3 contains 15 residues. The CDR3 loop is CASSHSRGANYGYTF.

The J gene is TRBJ2-6, the V gene TRBV11-3; without DNA, the TCRdb call of TRBD1 cannot be checked. Germline V gives CDR1 SGHNT, CDR2 YENEEA. The CDR3 sequence is 16 residues long. CDR3: CASSAGGISGANVLTF.

The rearrangement uses TRBV25-1 and TRBJ1-1; the D gene TCRdb calls, TRBD1, cannot be checked with no DNA. Germline V gene sequence: CDR1 MGHDK, CDR2 SYGVNS. The CDR3 spans 13 residues. The CDR3 loop is CASRQGVSTEAFF.

The chain employs TRBV20-1 and TRBJ2-3. The CDR3 loop spans 16 amino acids. Germline CDR1 reads DFQATT; CDR2 reads SNEGSKA (reference sequence). The CDR3 protein is CSAPSGGSLTLDTQYF.

J is TRBJ1-5 and V is TRBV20-1. The CDR3 has 16 residues. Germline values: CDR1 DFQATT, CDR2 SNEGSKA (reference sequence). This CDR3 is CSARDWFGESNQPQHF.

The chain has TRBV4-1 and TRBJ2-3; lacking DNA, the TRBD2 call made by TCRdb goes unchecked. The germline CDR1 and CDR2 sequences are MGHRA and YSYEKL. This CDR3 spans 16 amino acids. CDR3 sequence reads: CASSHPTSGSRDTQYF.